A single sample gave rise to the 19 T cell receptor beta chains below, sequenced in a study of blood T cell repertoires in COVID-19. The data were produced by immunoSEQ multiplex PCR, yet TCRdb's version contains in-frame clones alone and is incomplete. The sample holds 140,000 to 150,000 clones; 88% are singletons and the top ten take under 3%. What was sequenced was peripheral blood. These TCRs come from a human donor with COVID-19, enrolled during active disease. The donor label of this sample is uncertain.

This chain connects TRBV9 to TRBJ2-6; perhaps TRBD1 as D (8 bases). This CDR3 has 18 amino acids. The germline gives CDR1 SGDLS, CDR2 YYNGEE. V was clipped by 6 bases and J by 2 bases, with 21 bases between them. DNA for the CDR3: TGTGCCAGCACCGGATTTAGGACAGGGAGGGCTGGGGCCAACGTCCTGACTTTC. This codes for CASTGFRTGRAGANVLTF.

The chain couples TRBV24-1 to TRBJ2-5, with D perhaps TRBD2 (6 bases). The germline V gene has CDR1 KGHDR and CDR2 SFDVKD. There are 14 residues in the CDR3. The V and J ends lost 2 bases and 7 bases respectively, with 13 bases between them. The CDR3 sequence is CATSDSGGAGTQYF. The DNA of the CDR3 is TGTGCCACCAGTGATTCGGGCGGGGCCGGGACCCAGTACTTC.

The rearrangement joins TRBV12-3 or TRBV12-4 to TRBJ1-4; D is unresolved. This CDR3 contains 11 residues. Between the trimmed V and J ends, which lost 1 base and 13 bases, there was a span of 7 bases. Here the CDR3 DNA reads TGTGCCAGCAGTTTAGGCCAGTCACTGTTTTTT. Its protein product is CASSLGQSLFF.

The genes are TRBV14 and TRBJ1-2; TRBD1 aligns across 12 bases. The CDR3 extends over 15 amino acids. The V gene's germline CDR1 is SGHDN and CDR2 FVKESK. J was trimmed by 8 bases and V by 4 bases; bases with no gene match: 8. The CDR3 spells CASSLLGQGAEGYTF. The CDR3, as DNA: TGTGCCAGCAGCCTCTTGGGACAGGGGGCGGAGGGCTACACCTTC.

The CDR3 nucleotides are TGCGCCAGCAGCCAGACAGGAAGCAGCTACGAGCAGTACTTC. As protein: CASSQTGSSYEQYF. The chain joins TRBV4-1 to TRBJ2-7; tentative D call: TRBD1 (6 bases). The CDR3 extends over 14 amino acids. Trimming shortened V by 3 bases and J by 3 bases, and 12 bases separated the two germline ends. CDR1 and CDR2 from the germline V gene are MGHRA and YSYEKL.

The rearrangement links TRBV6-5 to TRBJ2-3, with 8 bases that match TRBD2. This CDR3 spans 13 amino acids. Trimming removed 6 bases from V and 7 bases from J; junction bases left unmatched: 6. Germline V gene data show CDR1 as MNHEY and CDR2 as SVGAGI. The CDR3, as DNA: TGTGCCAGCAGCAGTAGCGGGGATCATACGCAGTATTTT. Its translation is CASSSSGDHTQYF.

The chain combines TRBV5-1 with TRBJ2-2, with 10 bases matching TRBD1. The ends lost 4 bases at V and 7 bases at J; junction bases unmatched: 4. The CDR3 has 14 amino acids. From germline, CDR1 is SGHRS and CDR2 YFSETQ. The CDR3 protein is CASSTRTGGGELFF. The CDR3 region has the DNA TGCGCCAGCAGCACGAGGACAGGGGGCGGGGAGCTGTTTTTT.

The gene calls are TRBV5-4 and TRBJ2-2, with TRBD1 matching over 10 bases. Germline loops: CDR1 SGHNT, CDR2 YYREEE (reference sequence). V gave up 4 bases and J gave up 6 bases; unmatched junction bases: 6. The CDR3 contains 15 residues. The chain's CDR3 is CASSNRDRGPGELFF. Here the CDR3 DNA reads TGTGCCAGCAGCAACCGGGACAGGGGCCCCGGGGAGCTGTTTTTT.

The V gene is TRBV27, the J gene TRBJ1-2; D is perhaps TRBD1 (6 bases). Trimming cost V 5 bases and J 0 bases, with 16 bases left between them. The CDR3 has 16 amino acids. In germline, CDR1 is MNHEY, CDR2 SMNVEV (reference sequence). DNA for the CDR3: TGTGCCAGCAGTCCTCTCCCCAGGGGCCCTAACTATGGCTACACCTTC. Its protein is CASSPLPRGPNYGYTF.

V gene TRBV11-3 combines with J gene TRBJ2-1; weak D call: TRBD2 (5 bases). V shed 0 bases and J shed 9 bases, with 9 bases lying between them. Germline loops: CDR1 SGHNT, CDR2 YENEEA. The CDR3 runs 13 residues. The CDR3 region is CASSLDPGSEQFF. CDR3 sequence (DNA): TGTGCCAGCAGCTTAGATCCGGGGAGTGAGCAGTTCTTC.

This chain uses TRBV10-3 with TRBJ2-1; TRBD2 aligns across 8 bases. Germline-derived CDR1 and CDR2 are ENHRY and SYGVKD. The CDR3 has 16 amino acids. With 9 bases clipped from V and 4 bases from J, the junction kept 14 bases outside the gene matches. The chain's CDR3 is CAIDTTGSGDYNEQFF. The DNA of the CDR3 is TGTGCCATTGATACGACGGGTAGCGGGGATTACAATGAGCAGTTCTTC.

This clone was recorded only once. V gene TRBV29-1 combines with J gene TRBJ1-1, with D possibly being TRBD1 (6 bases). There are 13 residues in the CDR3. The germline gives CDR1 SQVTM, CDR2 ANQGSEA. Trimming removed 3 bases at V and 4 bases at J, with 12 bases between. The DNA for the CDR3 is TGCAGCGTTGATGTAGGGGGTGGCACTGAAGCTTTCTTT. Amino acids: CSVDVGGGTEAFF. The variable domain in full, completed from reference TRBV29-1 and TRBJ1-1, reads SAVISQKPSRDICQRGTSLTIQCQVDSQVTMMFWYRQQPGQSLTLIATANQGSEATYESGFVIDKFPISRPNLTFSTLTVSNMSPEDSSIYLCSVDVGGGTEAFFGQGTRLTVV.

The CDR3 is CASSDRTYLGNQPQHF. In nucleotides, the CDR3 is TGTGCCAGCAGCGACAGGACCTACTTGGGCAATCAGCCCCAGCATTTT. The chain carries TRBV7-9 and TRBJ1-5, with D possibly being TRBD1 (6 bases). The germline CDR1 and CDR2 sequences are SEHNR and FQNEAQ (reference sequence). CDR3 length: 16 residues. V gave up 5 bases and J gave up 2 bases, with 16 bases separating them.

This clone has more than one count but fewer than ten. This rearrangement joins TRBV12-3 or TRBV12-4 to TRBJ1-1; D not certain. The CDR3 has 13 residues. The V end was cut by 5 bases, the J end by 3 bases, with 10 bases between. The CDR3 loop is CASSRSEDTEAFF. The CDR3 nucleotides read TGTGCCAGCAGTCGGTCAGAGGACACTGAAGCTTTCTTT.

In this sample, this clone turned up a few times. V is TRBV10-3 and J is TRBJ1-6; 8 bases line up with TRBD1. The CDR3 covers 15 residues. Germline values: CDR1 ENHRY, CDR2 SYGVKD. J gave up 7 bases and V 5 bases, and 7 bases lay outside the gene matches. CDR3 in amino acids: CAISSTGTGNSPLHF. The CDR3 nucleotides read TGTGCCATCAGTTCAACCGGGACAGGAAATTCACCCCTCCACTTT.

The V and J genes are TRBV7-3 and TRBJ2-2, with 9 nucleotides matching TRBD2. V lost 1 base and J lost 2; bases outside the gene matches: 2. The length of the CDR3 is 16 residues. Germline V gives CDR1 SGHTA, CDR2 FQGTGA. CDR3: CASSLIAGANTGELFF. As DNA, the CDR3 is TGTGCCAGCAGCTTAATAGCGGGGGCCAACACCGGGGAGCTGTTTTTT.

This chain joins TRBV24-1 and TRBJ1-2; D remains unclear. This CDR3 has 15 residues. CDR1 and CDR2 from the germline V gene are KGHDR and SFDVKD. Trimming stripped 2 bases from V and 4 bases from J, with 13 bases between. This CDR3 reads CATSDSAGNGYGYTF. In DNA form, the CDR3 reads TGTGCCACCAGTGATTCAGCGGGGAATGGCTATGGCTACACCTTC.

The CDR3 reads CAISETVDRANEAFF. The CDR3 bases are TGTGCCATCAGTGAGACCGTGGACAGGGCTAATGAAGCTTTCTTT. The chain recombines TRBV10-3 with TRBJ1-1; 8 bases are a match to TRBD1. There are 15 residues in the CDR3. Germline CDR1 reads ENHRY; CDR2 reads SYGVKD. The J segment lost 7 bases and the V segment lost 2 bases, leaving 9 bases of the junction unmatched.

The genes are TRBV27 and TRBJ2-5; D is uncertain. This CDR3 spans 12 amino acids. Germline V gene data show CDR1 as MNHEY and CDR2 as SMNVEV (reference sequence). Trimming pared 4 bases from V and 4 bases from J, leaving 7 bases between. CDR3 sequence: CASSSSGETQYF. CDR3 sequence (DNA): TGTGCCAGCAGTTCGTCCGGAGAGACCCAGTACTTC.